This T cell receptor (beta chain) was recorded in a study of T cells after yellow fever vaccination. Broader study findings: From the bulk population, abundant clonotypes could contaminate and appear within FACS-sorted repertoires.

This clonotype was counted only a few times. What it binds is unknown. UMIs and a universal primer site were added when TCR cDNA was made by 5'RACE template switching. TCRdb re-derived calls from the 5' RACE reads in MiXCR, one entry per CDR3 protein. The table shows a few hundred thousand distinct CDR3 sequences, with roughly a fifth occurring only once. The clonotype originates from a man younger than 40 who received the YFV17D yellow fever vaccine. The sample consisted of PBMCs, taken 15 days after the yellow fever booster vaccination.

The CDR3 loop reads CASSSTGISADTQYF. The CDR3 DNA sequence: TGCGCCAGCAGCTCAACAGGGATTTCGGCAGATACGCAGTATTTT. V usage is TRBV5-1 and J usage is TRBJ2-3; D might be TRBD1 (6 bases). This CDR3 contains 15 residues. Germline V lookup: CDR1 SGHRS, CDR2 YFSETQ. Trimming removed 3 bases at V and 4 bases at J, with 15 bases between.